The table lists the clone carrying this TCR beta chain with a count of one. The sample belongs to a study of blood T cell repertoires in COVID-19. Study background: The samples span acute and convalescent COVID-19 from the United States, Italy and Spain.

The V gene's germline CDR1 is SGDLS and CDR2 YYNGEE. CDR3 length: 15 residues. The junction had 13 bases not matched to a gene; V was cut back by 4 bases and J by 7 bases. Study processing details: Amplification of reference gene primers provided the estimated nucleated cell counts. Sequencing was performed with immunoSEQ multiplex PCR; in TCRdb, only in-frame clones are kept and a portion is missing. The V and J calls and the clone size are those of that table, but D and trimming were determined from the DNA. This repertoire shows 70,000 to 90,000 clones, approximately 88% found once; its top ten account for approximately 12%.

The TCR originated in a human donor in a cohort sampled during active COVID-19. The sequenced material came from peripheral blood. The V and J genes are TRBV9 and TRBJ2-7; 8 bases line up with TRBD2. As DNA, the CDR3 is TGTGCCAGCAGCCCCGGGATAGCGGGGACCGGGGAGCAGTACTTC. Encoded protein: CASSPGIAGTGEQYF.